Here is one T cell receptor (beta chain) with its context. This record belongs to a study of blood T cell repertoires in COVID-19. This CDR3 contains 16 residues. In germline, CDR1 is LNHDA, CDR2 SQIVND (reference sequence). Trimming left V 5 bases short and J 4 bases short, with 18 bases between. Patients in Seattle were enrolled during active infection, then followed longitudinally. As handled by the study authors: It was from reference gene primer amplification that nucleated cell counts were estimated. The protocol was immunoSEQ multiplex PCR, while the TCRdb copy is restricted to in-frame clones and leaves out a portion. V, J and clone size are those of that table, while D and trimming were read from the DNA. The sample consists of about 400,000 clones, 65% to 90% of them appearing once.

The sequencing sample was made of peripheral blood. This receptor was obtained from a woman in her fifties or sixties with COVID-19, enrolled during active disease. The V and J genes are TRBV19 and TRBJ2-1; a possible D gene is TRBD2 (7 bases). CDR3 sequence reads: CASSPSRGGQYNEQFF. CDR3 coding DNA: TGTGCCAGTAGTCCCAGTCGCGGGGGCCAATACAATGAGCAGTTCTTC.